This T cell receptor (beta chain) appears in the sequencing data of a study of shared clonotypes between healthy human individuals. The assay was immunoSEQ multiplex PCR, and TCRdb's table has in-frame clones only and misses some. The sample has about 2.5 million clones, about nine tenths seen once; the top ten hold 0.37%. Between the trimmed V and J ends, which lost 6 bases and 1 base, there was a span of 10 bases. Germline V gene data show CDR1 as MNHEY and CDR2 as SMNVEV (reference sequence). There are 13 residues in the CDR3. Splitting of CD4+ cells produced CD45RA+ naive and CD45RA-negative memory subsets. Note on this clone: The antigen is unknown.

General study results and limits: Exclusively blood specimens were collected; tissue repertoires likely differ.

Material for sequencing was naive CD4+ T cells from PBMCs. Subset meaning: CD45RA+ positively selected. The rearrangement joins TRBV27 to TRBJ2-7; possibly TRBD1 for D (5 bases). The sequence derives from a man aged 18 to 35 in good health. Some clones in this sample may be carry-over from other donors' samples. DNA for the CDR3: TGTGCCAGCAGCTCGACAGTATCCTACGAGCAGTACTTC. Protein product: CASSSTVSYEQYF.